This T cell receptor beta chain comes out of a study of shared clonotypes between healthy human individuals. Overall study: Each donor's CD8 memory used one plate, CD8 naive two, each CD4 subset three. Points from the study as a whole: Naive subsets usually exceeded memory subsets in estimated richness.

Data came from immunoSEQ multiplex PCR; TCRdb stores just in-frame clones and leaves some out. The profile shows about 2.2 million clones, about 93% of them singletons. Remarks on this clone: No antigen is known for it.

CD45RO-negative, CCR7-selected cells formed the naive CD8 fraction, which excluded terminally differentiated effector memory CD45RA+ cells. The CDR3 is made up of 14 amino acids. Trimming took 6 bases from V and 0 from J; bases not matched to a gene: 3. The germline V gene encodes CDR1 SNHLY and CDR2 FYNNEI. The chain links TRBV2 to TRBJ2-7; 9 bases map to TRBD2. This sequence was found in a man between 18 and 29 years old in good health. Some clones in this sample may be carry-over from other donors' samples. Sequencing used naive CD8+ T cells from PBMCs. The CDR3 here is CASRTSGSSYEQYF. The CDR3 nucleotides are TGTGCCAGCAGGACTAGCGGAAGCTCCTACGAGCAGTACTTC.